This TCR beta chain was retrieved from a study of T cell repertoires in cytomegalovirus infection. As for the study in general: Indications came from public TCR beta signatures; they pointed to CMV infection and to a matching HLA type. Study-wide findings and caveats: HLA-C-restricted, CMV-specific TCR beta clonotypes were dominant ex vivo.

Turning to this clonotype: Its specificity is unknown.

CDR3 size: 13 residues. Per the germline V gene, CDR1 is MNHEY and CDR2 is SVGEGT. Between the trimmed V and J ends, which lost 7 bases and 8 bases, there was a span of 17 bases. TCRdb called the reads again in MiXCR, with one record for every CDR3 protein. The sample has 160,000 or so distinct CDR3 sequences; approximately 17% are singletons. This receptor was identified in a human donor in good health (CMV status not recorded). Some clones in this sample may be carry-over from other donors' samples. The chain carries TRBV6-2 or TRBV6-3 and TRBJ2-5; D is unresolved. Material for sequencing was CD8+ T cells from PBMCs. CDR3 in amino acids: CASKNSEKRTQYF. CDR3 nucleotide sequence: TGTGCCAGCAAAAACAGCGAGAAGAGAACCCAGTACTTC.